The clone carrying this T cell receptor beta chain has just a few counts. The target antigen is unknown. Unique molecular identifiers tagged the TCR beta cDNA libraries. Yield was 500,000 to 600,000 cDNA molecules from roughly 0.93 to 9.6 million T cells. TCRdb processed the PCR reads anew with MiXCR; each CDR3 protein has one entry. Of about 810,000 distinct CDR3 sequences listed, approximately 53% are singletons. The CDR3 has 13 residues. This entry belongs to a study of post-analysis software for immune sequencing data. About the research overall: Patients had relapsing-remitting, secondary progressive or progressive-relapsing multiple sclerosis; some lacked subtype. Whole-study findings and limits: In patients, TRBV5-6, TRBV5-1 and TRBV20-1 belonged to five or six TRBV segments found more frequently than in controls. Controls significantly exceeded multiple sclerosis patients in normalized Chao1 diversity.

The V gene is TRBV12-3 or TRBV12-4, the J gene TRBJ2-5; 11 bases agree with TRBD1. Judging by the DNA end, TRBJ2-7 fits better; the J call may be wrong. Sequencing was carried out using blood. The sequence came from a girl under 18 with multiple sclerosis. For the CDR3, the DNA is TGTGCCAGCAGGGGACAGGGGGTGGACGAGCAGTACTTC. This encodes CASRGQGVDEQYF.